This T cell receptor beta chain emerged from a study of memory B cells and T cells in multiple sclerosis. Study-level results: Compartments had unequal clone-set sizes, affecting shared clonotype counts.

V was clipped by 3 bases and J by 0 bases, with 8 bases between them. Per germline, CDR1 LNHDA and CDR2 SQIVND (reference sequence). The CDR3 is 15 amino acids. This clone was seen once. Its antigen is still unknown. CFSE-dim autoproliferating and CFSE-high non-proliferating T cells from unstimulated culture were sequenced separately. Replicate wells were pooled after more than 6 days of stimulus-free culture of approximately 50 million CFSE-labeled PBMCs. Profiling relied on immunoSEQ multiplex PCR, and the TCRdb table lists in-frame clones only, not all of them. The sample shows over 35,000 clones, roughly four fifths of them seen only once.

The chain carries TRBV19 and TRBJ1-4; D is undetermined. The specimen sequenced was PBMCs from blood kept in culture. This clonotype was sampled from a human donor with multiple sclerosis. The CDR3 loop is CASSISRATNEKLFF. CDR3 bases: TGTGCCAGTAGTATCAGCCGTGCAACTAATGAAAAACTGTTTTTT.